Shown below are 25 T cell receptor beta chains from a single sample sequenced in a study of cytomegalovirus exposure and HLA in healthy donors. The primer mix had 60 Vbeta and 13 Jbeta primers. Produced via immunoSEQ multiplex PCR; TCRdb's table is partial and in-frame only. This table holds about 170,000 clones, around 80% found once. The sample was PBMCs. These receptors came from a female donor in good health and CMV-seronegative.

J is TRBJ2-5 and V is TRBV7-2; a weak D match, TRBD1 (5 bases). Germline V lookup: CDR1 SGHTA, CDR2 FQGNSA. V shed 1 base and J shed 4 bases, with 10 bases lying between them. This CDR3 has 14 amino acids. CDR3 coding DNA: TGTGCCAGCAGCTTAGTTAGGCAGGGAGAGACCCAGTACTTC. Amino acid sequence: CASSLVRQGETQYF.

V and J are TRBV18 and TRBJ2-1, with 13 bases that match TRBD2. After removal of 3 bases from V and 5 bases from J, the junction contained 4 bases not matched to a gene. The CDR3 runs to 16 residues. Per the germline V gene, CDR1 is KGHSH and CDR2 is LQKENI. Here the CDR3 reads CASSPRTSGGHNEQFF. DNA for the CDR3: TGTGCCAGCTCACCGCGGACTAGCGGGGGCCACAATGAGCAGTTCTTC.

Notes on this clone: This same CDR3 is encoded by further DNA sequences in the sample. The rearrangement joins TRBV7-2 to TRBJ2-1, with 10 bases lining up with TRBD1. Looked up from germline, CDR1 is SGHTA and CDR2 is FQGNSA. The CDR3 is 16 amino acids. J lost 2 bases, V lost 5 bases, and 6 bases had no gene match. The chain's CDR3 is CASSLTGTGAYNEQFF. As DNA, the CDR3 is TGTGCCAGCAGCCTAACCGGGACAGGGGCCTACAATGAGCAGTTCTTC.

The V call is TRBV4-3, the J call TRBJ2-5; 10 bases line up with TRBD2. The CDR3 consists of 16 residues. Germline V gives CDR1 LGHNA, CDR2 YSLEER. Trimming took 2 bases from V and 2 from J; bases not matched to a gene: 5. The CDR3 coding sequence is TGCGCCAGCAGCCAAACAGCGGGGGGGATACAAGAGACCCAGTACTTC. As protein: CASSQTAGGIQETQYF.

This clone appeared once. The chain uses TRBV7-9 and TRBJ1-6; D uncertain. Germline V CDR1 and CDR2: SEHNR, FQNEAQ (reference sequence). This CDR3 has 14 residues. Trimming removed 5 bases at V and 7 bases at J, with 12 bases between. CDR3 DNA sequence: TGTGCCAGCAGCCGAGGACTGGCGAATTCACCCCTCCACTTT. Translating gives CASSRGLANSPLHF.

DNA of the CDR3: TGCGCCAGCAGCCCCTCGGGTGCAAACTCTGGAAACACCATATATTTT. This gives the protein CASSPSGANSGNTIYF. The chain uses TRBV5-1 and TRBJ1-3; the D is unclear. V lost 4 bases, J lost 0 bases, and 14 bases lay in between. The CDR3 has 16 amino acids. Germline V lookup: CDR1 SGHRS, CDR2 YFSETQ.

This clone was counted only a few times. The chain combines TRBV29-1 with TRBJ2-3; tentatively, D is TRBD1 (6 bases). This CDR3 has 11 residues. Germline assignment: CDR1 SQVTM and CDR2 ANQGSEA. Between the trimmed V and J ends, which lost 4 bases and 7 bases, there was a span of 9 bases. The chain's CDR3 is CSVGGGHTQYF. The DNA of the CDR3 is TGCAGCGTTGGTGGGGGCCATACGCAGTATTTT.

This clone has a single count. The chain carries TRBV5-1 and TRBJ2-5, with 9 bases that match TRBD2. Unmatched junction bases numbered 11, after V lost 0 bases and J lost 5 bases. The V gene's germline CDR1 is SGHRS and CDR2 YFSETQ. This CDR3 contains 17 residues. CDR3 protein: CASSLVPSGKGVETQYF. Here the CDR3 DNA reads TGCGCCAGCAGCTTGGTTCCTAGCGGGAAGGGGGTTGAGACCCAGTACTTC.

The rearrangement joins TRBV6-5 to TRBJ2-5; perhaps TRBD2 as D (6 bases). This CDR3 is built from 14 residues. V shed 0 bases and J shed 4 bases, with 9 bases lying between them. Germline-derived CDR1 and CDR2 are MNHEY and SVGAGI. This CDR3 reads CASSYSRRAETQYF. CDR3 nucleotide sequence: TGTGCCAGCAGTTACTCGAGGAGGGCAGAGACCCAGTACTTC.

The V gene is TRBV28, the J gene TRBJ1-2; weak D call: TRBD1 (6 bases). With 6 bases removed from V and 3 bases from J, the gap between germline ends came to 8 bases. Germline V gene data show CDR1 as MDHEN and CDR2 as SYDVKM. CDR3 length equals 12 residues. CDR3 DNA sequence: TGTGCCAGCAGAAACAGGGACTATGGCTACACCTTC. This translates into CASRNRDYGYTF.

The chain carries TRBV7-9 and TRBJ1-1, with D unresolved. The CDR3 has 18 residues. Germline loops: CDR1 SEHNR, CDR2 FQNEAQ (reference sequence). With 6 bases removed from V and 1 base from J, the gap between germline ends came to 24 bases. The CDR3: CASSQARPRTSRNTEAFF. The CDR3 DNA follows: TGTGCCAGCAGTCAGGCCCGGCCAAGAACTTCGCGGAACACTGAAGCTTTCTTT.

This sequence joins TRBV4-3 and TRBJ2-7, with 7 bases lining up with TRBD2. The germline V gene has CDR1 LGHNA and CDR2 YSLEER. This CDR3 is built from 15 residues. After removal of 4 bases from V and 3 bases from J, the junction contained 9 bases not matched to a gene. DNA for the CDR3: TGCGCCAGCAGCCTCGGTCTTAAGCGGGACTACGAGCAGTACTTC. Protein sequence: CASSLGLKRDYEQYF.

V gene TRBV7-8 combines with J gene TRBJ2-1; 10 bases match TRBD2. Germline trimming cut 5 bases from V and 1 base from J; bases unmatched to any gene: 8. This CDR3 region has 17 residues. Germline CDR1 and CDR2: SGHVS and FQNEAQ. The CDR3 DNA is TGTGCCAGCAGCCGAGGGAGCGGGGGGGCATCCTACAATGAGCAGTTCTTC. Translation gives CASSRGSGGASYNEQFF.

Here the CDR3 reads CASSLTTALTYEQYF. As DNA, the CDR3 is TGCGCCAGCAGCTTAACGACAGCGCTCACCTACGAGCAGTACTTC. The chain uses TRBV5-1 and TRBJ2-7, with a possible D match to TRBD1 (5 bases). CDR1 and CDR2 (germline): SGHRS, YFSETQ. This CDR3 region has 15 residues. V lost 2 bases, J lost 2 bases, and 14 bases lay in between.

V and J are TRBV19 and TRBJ1-1; TRBD1 agrees at 8 bases. The germline V gene has CDR1 LNHDA and CDR2 SQIVND (reference sequence). The CDR3 consists of 12 residues. The ends lost 7 bases at V and 7 bases at J; junction bases unmatched: 5. The CDR3 reads CASTDRGFEAFF. The CDR3 DNA reads TGTGCCAGTACTGACAGGGGATTTGAAGCTTTCTTT.

This clone has more than one count but fewer than ten. The chain employs TRBV7-6 and TRBJ2-1; TRBD1 matches at 7 bases. Germline V gene lookup returns CDR1 SGHVS and CDR2 FNYEAQ. This CDR3 is built from 15 residues. The ends lost 5 bases at V and 6 bases at J; junction bases unmatched: 10. The CDR3 coding sequence is TGTGCCAGCAGCGGAACGACAGGGCCAGGCAATGAGCAGTTCTTC. This sequence encodes CASSGTTGPGNEQFF.

V gene TRBV28 combines with J gene TRBJ2-3; 9 nucleotides match TRBD2. The germline CDR1 and CDR2 sequences are MDHEN and SYDVKM. This CDR3 is built from 18 residues. V lost 3 bases, J lost 5 bases, and 15 bases stayed unmatched. This chain's CDR3 is CASSLTPSREGRGDTQYF. As DNA, the CDR3 is TGTGCCAGCAGTTTGACCCCTTCGCGGGAGGGCCGGGGAGATACGCAGTATTTT. Full variable domain (remainder filled in from reference TRBV28 and TRBJ2-3): DVKVTQSSRYLVKRTGEKVFLECVQDMDHENMFWYRQDPGLGLRLIYFSYDVKMKEKGDIPEGYSVSREKKERFSLILESASTNQTSMYLCASSLTPSREGRGDTQYFGPGTRLTVL.

V is TRBV7-9 and J is TRBJ1-1, with D perhaps matching TRBD1 (5 bases). Per germline, CDR1 SEHNR and CDR2 FQNEAQ (reference sequence). V shed 0 bases and J shed 0 bases, with 14 bases lying between them. This CDR3 region has 17 residues. The chain's CDR3 is CASSLAVGAAVNTEAFF. The DNA for the CDR3 is TGTGCCAGCAGCTTAGCCGTTGGGGCGGCGGTGAACACTGAAGCTTTCTTT.

This clone was detected a few times. The chain links TRBV28 to TRBJ2-7; TRBD1 might be the D (6 bases). The CDR3 has 17 amino acids. Per germline, CDR1 MDHEN and CDR2 SYDVKM. V dropped 7 bases and J dropped 2 bases, with 24 bases sitting between them. Here the CDR3 reads CASTPAQGRRTTYEQYF. The CDR3 DNA sequence: TGTGCCAGCACTCCAGCACAGGGTCGCCGAACTACCTACGAGCAGTACTTC.

In DNA form, the CDR3 reads TGTGCCAGCAGCTTCGCGGGGGGGCGTGCAGATACGCAGTATTTT. Encoded protein: CASSFAGGRADTQYF. This sequence joins TRBV11-2 and TRBJ2-3; 9 bases line up with TRBD2. CDR1 SGHAT and CDR2 FQNNGV come from the germline V gene. Germline trimming cut 3 bases from V and 4 bases from J; bases unmatched to any gene: 5. The CDR3 runs to 15 residues.

The J gene is TRBJ2-1, the V gene TRBV29-1; D not resolved. Germline CDR1 SQVTM, CDR2 ANQGSEA. The CDR3 totals 12 residues. V shed 6 bases and J shed 0 bases, with 6 bases lying between them. CDR3 sequence (DNA): TGCAGCGTACAGAGCTCCTACAATGAGCAGTTCTTC. It encodes CSVQSSYNEQFF.

The chain uses TRBV29-1 and TRBJ1-1, with D tentatively TRBD1 (6 bases). Germline V gives CDR1 SQVTM, CDR2 ANQGSEA. With 5 bases removed from V and 0 bases from J, the gap between germline ends came to 13 bases. The CDR3 extends over 14 amino acids. The CDR3 DNA reads as TGCAGCGTTACAGGGATTCAGATGAACACTGAAGCTTTCTTT. It yields the protein CSVTGIQMNTEAFF.

The chain links TRBV27 to TRBJ2-5, with D possibly being TRBD1 (6 bases). Trimming stripped 4 bases from V and 5 bases from J, with 17 bases between. In germline, CDR1 is MNHEY, CDR2 SMNVEV (reference sequence). The CDR3 extends over 15 amino acids. CDR3 residues: CASSSVHRAGETQYF. The CDR3 region has the DNA TGTGCCAGCAGTTCGGTACACAGGGCTGGGGAGACCCAGTACTTC.

CDR3 DNA sequence: TGCGCCAGCAGCTTAGGCTCAGGGGGCGGGAATTCACCCCTCCACTTT. This codes for CASSLGSGGGNSPLHF. The chain has TRBV5-1 and TRBJ1-6; 8 nucleotides match TRBD1. Germline V lookup: CDR1 SGHRS, CDR2 YFSETQ. With V trimmed by 2 bases and J by 7 bases, 8 bases remained unmatched. This CDR3 comprises 16 residues.

The gene calls are TRBV5-1 and TRBJ1-6; possible D gene TRBD1, 5 bases. The CDR3 is made up of 15 amino acids. Germline CDR1 SGHRS, CDR2 YFSETQ. The germline V and J ends were trimmed by 4 bases and 6 bases, with 14 bases remaining between them. CDR3 DNA: TGCGCCAGCAGCCCGGACGGACAACCTAATTCACCCCTCCACTTT. Amino acid sequence: CASSPDGQPNSPLHF.